This T cell receptor (beta chain) is from a study of metastatic and nonmetastatic thyroid tumors. Across the study: Repertoire comparisons spanned blood and tumor or nodule tissue from malignant and benign thyroid patients.

Under the authors' procedure: CDR3 was compared across clinicopathological groups, and the resulting differences were used to build a distant-metastasis classifier for papillary thyroid cancer. TCRdb re-processed the PCR reads through MiXCR. The V and J calls come from TCRdb's annotation, not from the publication. The sample includes about 48,000 clones, approximately 20% of them seen just once. The length of the CDR3 is 17 residues. The V and J ends lost 0 bases and 0 bases respectively, with 13 bases between them. CDR1 and CDR2 (germline): SGHVS, FQNEAQ. Study outcomes and limitations: Across blood and tumor, TCR beta diversity in malignant thyroid tumors was reportedly significantly higher than in benign nodules.

Note on this clone: Its antigen is currently unknown.

All patients were treatment-naive before thyroid surgery. The chain is built from TRBV7-8 and TRBJ2-3; perhaps TRBD2 as D (5 bases). Sequencing input: blood. The sequence came from a male donor with papillary thyroid cancer or a benign thyroid nodule (not recorded which). Some clones in this sample may be carry-over from other donors' samples. The CDR3, as DNA: TGTGCCAGCAGCTTAGCCTGGAGGTGCCCGAGCACAGATACGCAGTATTTT. Its protein product is CASSLAWRCPSTDTQYF.